This is a list of T cell receptor beta chains from one sample in a study of T cells in localized non-small cell lung cancer. Sequenced by immunoSEQ multiplex PCR; TCRdb stores in-frame clones only, minus some. Counted here are approximately 52,000 clones, roughly 85% occurring once; the ten biggest clones make up more than 15%. The specimen comprised peripheral blood, sampled before any cancer treatment. Source of these receptors: an older male donor with stage III squamous cell lung carcinoma. Each CDR3 is given with its conserved first and last residue. Fields, in order: V gene, J gene, clone size, D gene, CDR3 DNA, CDR3 protein. A D gene is named only where the DNA matches it firmly. Only some rows state a clone size, as once, few, many or a class for expanded clones.

V: TRBV30; J: TRBJ1-2; size: -; D: -; DNA: TGTGCCTGGAGTGTACTAGGGGGCTATGGCTACACCTTC; CDR3: CAWSVLGGYGYTF
V: TRBV27; J: TRBJ1-5; size: -; D: -; DNA: TGTGCCAGCAGTTTAAACACAGATAGCAATCAGCCCCAGCATTTT; CDR3: CASSLNTDSNQPQHF
V: TRBV21-1; J: TRBJ1-2; size: -; D: -; DNA: TGTGCCAGCAGAGGTCGGGGACAGGGCTATGGCTACACCTTC; CDR3: CASRGRGQGYGYTF
V: TRBV2; J: TRBJ1-2; size: medium-sized; D: TRBD1; DNA: TGTGCCAGCAGTGAGTGGGGACAGGGGGCCCTTGGCTACACCTTC; CDR3: CASSEWGQGALGYTF
V: TRBV9; J: TRBJ2-3; size: -; D: -; DNA: TGTGCCAGCAGCCTGTCAGTGAATTTGGATACGCAGTATTTT; CDR3: CASSLSVNLDTQYF
V: TRBV7-3; J: TRBJ1-1; size: few; D: TRBD1; DNA: TGTGCCAGCAGGCTAAACAGGGGGATGGAAGCTTTCTTT; CDR3: CASRLNRGMEAFF
V: TRBV9; J: TRBJ2-1; size: -; D: TRBD2; DNA: TGTGCCAGCAGCACGCCCAGCGGGCTAGCGGACTACAATGAGCAGTTCTTC; CDR3: CASSTPSGLADYNEQFF
V: TRBV19; J: TRBJ2-1; size: few; D: -; DNA: TGTGCCAGTAGCATTGCGTGGTCTGAGGATGAGCAGTTCTTC; CDR3: CASSIAWSEDEQFF
V: TRBV28; J: TRBJ1-2; size: -; D: -; DNA: TGTGCCAGCAGCATAACCCACTATGGCTACACCTTC; CDR3: CASSITHYGYTF
V: TRBV27; J: TRBJ2-3; size: -; D: TRBD2; DNA: TGTGCCAGCAATCCGGGACTAGCGGGATTTAATACGCAGTATTTT; CDR3: CASNPGLAGFNTQYF
V: TRBV5-4; J: TRBJ1-1; size: -; D: TRBD1; DNA: TGTGCCAGCAGCTTGGAGTACAGGGGCACTGAAGCTTTCTTT; CDR3: CASSLEYRGTEAFF
V: TRBV2; J: TRBJ2-1; size: -; D: -; DNA: TGTGCCAGCAGTGGGATCCCCGTAGGGGAGCAGTTCTTC; CDR3: CASSGIPVGEQFF
V: TRBV25-1; J: TRBJ1-6; size: -; D: -; DNA: TGTGCCAGCAGTGAATTTGACAGGCCTAATTCACCCCTCCACTTT; CDR3: CASSEFDRPNSPLHF
V: TRBV9; J: TRBJ1-5; size: few; D: -; DNA: TGTGCCAGCGGCTCAGGGAACAATCAGCCCCAGCATTTT; CDR3: CASGSGNNQPQHF
V: TRBV14; J: TRBJ2-5; size: once; D: -; DNA: TGTGCCAGCAGCCAAGAAGTAGGCTACCAAGAGACCCAGTACTTC; CDR3: CASSQEVGYQETQYF
V: TRBV27; J: TRBJ2-4; size: -; D: -; DNA: TGTGCCAGCGGTGGAGCGGGTCTAGCCAAAAACATTCAGTACTTC; CDR3: CASGGAGLAKNIQYF
V: TRBV5-1; J: TRBJ2-1; size: -; D: -; DNA: TGCGCCAGCAGCTTAGGCGGGGCCTCCTACAATGAGCAGTTCTTC; CDR3: CASSLGGASYNEQFF
V: TRBV7-2; J: TRBJ1-2; size: -; D: -; DNA: TGTGCCAGCAGCTTAGTGGCAGAGTCTAACTATGGCTACACCTTC; CDR3: CASSLVAESNYGYTF
V: TRBV30; J: TRBJ1-4; size: -; D: -; DNA: TGTGCCTGGATTCTGGGGGGGGGTAATGAAAAACTGTTTTTT; CDR3: CAWILGGGNEKLFF
V: TRBV19; J: TRBJ2-1; size: -; D: TRBD2; DNA: TGTGCCAGTGGGGCTAGCGGGCCGAGCTCCTACAATGAGCAGTTCTTC; CDR3: CASGASGPSSYNEQFF
V: TRBV10-3; J: TRBJ1-2; size: -; D: TRBD1; DNA: TGTGCCATCAGCTACGGACAGGTTTTTAACTATGGCTACACCTTC; CDR3: CAISYGQVFNYGYTF
V: TRBV7-9; J: TRBJ1-2; size: few; D: TRBD1; DNA: TGTGCCAGCAGTCGCACAGGGGCTCAGGGCTACACCTTC; CDR3: CASSRTGAQGYTF
V: TRBV6-5; J: TRBJ1-3; size: few; D: TRBD1; DNA: TGTGCCAGCAGGGCGACAGGGAGTGGAAACACCATATATTTT; CDR3: CASRATGSGNTIYF
V: TRBV28; J: TRBJ2-1; size: -; D: TRBD2; DNA: TGTGCCAGCAGGCCCCTAGCGGGCCCGAGCTCCTACAATGAGCAGTTCTTC; CDR3: CASRPLAGPSSYNEQFF
V: TRBV5-1; J: TRBJ1-1; size: -; D: -; DNA: TGCGCCAGCAGCTTAGCGGGAGGCTACACTGAAGCTTTCTTT; CDR3: CASSLAGGYTEAFF
V: TRBV10-3; J: TRBJ1-2; size: -; D: -; DNA: TGTGCCATCAGCGATTCTTCCAAGAGGTATGGCTACACCTTC; CDR3: CAISDSSKRYGYTF
V: TRBV6-1; J: TRBJ2-7; size: -; D: TRBD2; DNA: TGTGCCAGCAGTGAACTCCCCCTCCTAGCGGGGGGGCTTGGCGAGCAGTACTTC; CDR3: CASSELPLLAGGLGEQYF
V: TRBV7-6; J: TRBJ2-2; size: -; D: -; DNA: TGTGCCAGCAGTCCTAGCGTTGGGGGGGAGCTGTTTTTT; CDR3: CASSPSVGGELFF
V: TRBV7-3; J: TRBJ2-2; size: -; D: -; DNA: TGTGCCAGCAGCTTAACTGGCCTACAGAACACCGGGGAGCTGTTTTTT; CDR3: CASSLTGLQNTGELFF
V: TRBV5-1; J: TRBJ1-2; size: -; D: TRBD1; DNA: TGCGCCAGCAGCTTGGCGGACAGGGCCTATGGCTACACCTTC; CDR3: CASSLADRAYGYTF
V: TRBV5-1; J: TRBJ1-1; size: -; D: -; DNA: TGCGCCAGCAGCTTGTATACGGGGGTTAACACTGAAGCTTTCTTT; CDR3: CASSLYTGVNTEAFF
V: TRBV7-3; J: TRBJ2-5; size: many; D: TRBD1; DNA: TGTGCCAGCAGCTTTTTTGGACAGGGAAAAGAGACCCAGTACTTC; CDR3: CASSFFGQGKETQYF
V: TRBV19; J: TRBJ1-5; size: -; D: -; DNA: TGTGCCACTAAAGTAACAGGGAGCAATCAGCCCCAGCATTTT; CDR3: CATKVTGSNQPQHF
V: TRBV27; J: TRBJ1-1; size: few; D: -; DNA: TGTGCCAGCAGTTTATTAAGCTGGGGCTCCCCGAACACTGAAGCTTTCTTT; CDR3: CASSLLSWGSPNTEAFF
V: TRBV5-1; J: TRBJ1-2; size: -; D: -; DNA: TGCGCCAGCGGTTACAGTAACTCTAACTATGGCTACACCTTC; CDR3: CASGYSNSNYGYTF
V: TRBV6-6; J: TRBJ1-1; size: -; D: -; DNA: TGTGCCAGCAGTTACTCTGGGGGCTACACTGAAGCTTTCTTT; CDR3: CASSYSGGYTEAFF
V: TRBV27; J: TRBJ2-1; size: -; D: TRBD2; DNA: TGTGCCAGCAGTTTAGGTTGGCGGGAGGGCCTTAAGTACAATGAGCAGTTCTTC; CDR3: CASSLGWREGLKYNEQFF
V: TRBV6-6; J: TRBJ1-3; size: -; D: -; DNA: TGTGCCAGCAGTATAGCTGGAAACACCATATATTTT; CDR3: CASSIAGNTIYF
V: TRBV19; J: TRBJ2-2; size: -; D: TRBD1; DNA: TGTGCCAGTAGGGGACAGGGAGGGAGCACCGGGGAGCTGTTTTTT; CDR3: CASRGQGGSTGELFF
V: TRBV27; J: TRBJ2-1; size: -; D: TRBD2; DNA: TGTGCCAGTGCAAGGCCTAGCGGGAGATCCTACAATGAGCAGTTCTTC; CDR3: CASARPSGRSYNEQFF
V: TRBV5-4; J: TRBJ2-1; size: -; D: TRBD2; DNA: TGTGCCAGCAGCTACCTCCGGACTAGCGGGGGGGCCGACCCCGAGCAGTTCTTC; CDR3: CASSYLRTSGGADPEQFF
V: TRBV7-3; J: TRBJ2-3; size: -; D: TRBD2; DNA: TGTGCCAGCAGCCTGTCTAGCGGGAGCGATACGCAGTATTTT; CDR3: CASSLSSGSDTQYF
V: TRBV5-1; J: TRBJ2-5; size: -; D: -; DNA: TGCGCCAGCACCTCTAGTCCCGGCGGTCAAGAGACCCAGTACTTC; CDR3: CASTSSPGGQETQYF
V: TRBV2; J: TRBJ1-1; size: few; D: -; DNA: TGTGCCAGCCTTATAAACAGGGTTGAAGCTTTCTTT; CDR3: CASLINRVEAFF